This T cell receptor beta chain was identified in a study of T cell changes during pregnancy in multiple sclerosis. Germline CDR1 reads WSHSY; CDR2 reads SAAADI. The CDR3 spans 14 residues. V was trimmed by 6 bases and J by 0 bases, leaving 12 bases between them. Clones were sequenced by immunoSEQ multiplex PCR, and TCRdb holds only the in-frame ones, with some missing. Found here are around 30,000 clones, about 92% of them singletons; the top ten hold approximately 5.9%. The receptor was derived from a female donor with multiple sclerosis, enrolled in a pregnancy study. Sequenced material: CD8+ T cells from peripheral blood mononuclear cells, taken before pregnancy. The V call is TRBV10-2, the J call TRBJ2-7; possible D gene TRBD1, 5 bases. In DNA form, the CDR3 reads TGCGCCAGCAGCGACAGCCTAAGCTCCTACGAGCAGTACTTC. Protein product: CASSDSLSSYEQYF.